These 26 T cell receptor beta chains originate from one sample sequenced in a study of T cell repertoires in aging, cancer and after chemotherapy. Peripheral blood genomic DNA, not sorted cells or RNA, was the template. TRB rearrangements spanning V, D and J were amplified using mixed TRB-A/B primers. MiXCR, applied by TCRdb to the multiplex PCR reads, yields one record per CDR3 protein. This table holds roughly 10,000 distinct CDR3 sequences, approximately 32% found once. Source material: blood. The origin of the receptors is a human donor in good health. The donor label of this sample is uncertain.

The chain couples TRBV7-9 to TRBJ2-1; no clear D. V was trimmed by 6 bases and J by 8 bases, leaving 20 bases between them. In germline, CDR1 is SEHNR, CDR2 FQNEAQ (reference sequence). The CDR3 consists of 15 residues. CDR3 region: CASSHILTTPHEQFF. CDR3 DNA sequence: TGTGCCAGCAGTCATATATTGACGACTCCCCATGAGCAGTTCTTC.

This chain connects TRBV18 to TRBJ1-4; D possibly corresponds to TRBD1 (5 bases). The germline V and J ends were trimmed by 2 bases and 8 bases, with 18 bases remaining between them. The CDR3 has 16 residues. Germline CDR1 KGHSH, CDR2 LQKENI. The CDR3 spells CASSPIQATGEEKLFF. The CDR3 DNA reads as TGTGCCAGCTCACCAATACAGGCCACGGGAGAAGAAAAACTGTTTTTT.

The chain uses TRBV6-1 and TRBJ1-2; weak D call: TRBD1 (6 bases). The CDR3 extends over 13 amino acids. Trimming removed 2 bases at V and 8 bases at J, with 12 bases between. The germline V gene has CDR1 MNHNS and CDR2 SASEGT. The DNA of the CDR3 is TGTGCCAGCAGTGAACGGGGGCCGCTAGGCTACACCTTC. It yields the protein CASSERGPLGYTF.

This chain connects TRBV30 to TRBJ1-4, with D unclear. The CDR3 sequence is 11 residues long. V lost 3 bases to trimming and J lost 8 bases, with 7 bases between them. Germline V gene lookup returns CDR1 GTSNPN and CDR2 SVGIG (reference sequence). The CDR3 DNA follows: TGTGCCTGGAGAGACCAGGAAAAACTGTTTTTT. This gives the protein CAWRDQEKLFF.

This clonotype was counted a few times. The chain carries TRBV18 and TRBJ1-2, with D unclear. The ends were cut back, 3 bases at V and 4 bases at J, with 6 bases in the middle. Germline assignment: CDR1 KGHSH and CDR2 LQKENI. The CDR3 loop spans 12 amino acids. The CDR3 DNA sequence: TGTGCCAGCTCACCCGGTTCCTATGGCTACACCTTC. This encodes CASSPGSYGYTF.

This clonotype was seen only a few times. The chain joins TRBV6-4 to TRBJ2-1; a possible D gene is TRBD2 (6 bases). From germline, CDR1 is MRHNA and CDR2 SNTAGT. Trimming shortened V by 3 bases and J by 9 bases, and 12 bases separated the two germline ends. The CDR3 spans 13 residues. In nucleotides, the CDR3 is TGTGCCAGCAGTGAGGAGGGTAGGGGTGAGCAGTTCTTC. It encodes CASSEEGRGEQFF.

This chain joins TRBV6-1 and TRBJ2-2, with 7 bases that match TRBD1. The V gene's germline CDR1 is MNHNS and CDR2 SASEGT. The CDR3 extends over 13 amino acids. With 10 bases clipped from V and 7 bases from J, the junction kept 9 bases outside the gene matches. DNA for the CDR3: TGTGCCACCTACAGGGGTCAGGTCGGGGAGCTGTTTTTT. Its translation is CATYRGQVGELFF.

CDR3 nucleotides: TGTGCCAGTAGGGGGACAGGGTATAACTATGGCTACACCTTC. This gives the protein CASRGTGYNYGYTF. The rearrangement links TRBV19 to TRBJ1-2, with 9 positions matching TRBD1. This CDR3 has 14 residues. Losses at the gene ends were 6 bases for V and 1 base for J; bases not matched to a gene: 3. Germline V gene sequence: CDR1 LNHDA, CDR2 SQIVND (reference sequence).

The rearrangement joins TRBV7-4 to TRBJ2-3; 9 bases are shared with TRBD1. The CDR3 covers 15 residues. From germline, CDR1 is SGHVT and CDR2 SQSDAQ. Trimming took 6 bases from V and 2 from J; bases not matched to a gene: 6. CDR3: CASSQQGANTDTQYF. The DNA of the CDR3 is TGTGCCAGCAGTCAACAGGGGGCGAACACAGATACGCAGTATTTT.

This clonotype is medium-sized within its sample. The CDR3 sequence: CASSEYGTGGRGADTQYF. The CDR3, as DNA: TGTGCCAGCAGTGAGTATGGGACAGGGGGCCGAGGAGCAGATACGCAGTATTTT. The chain uses TRBV6-4 and TRBJ2-3; TRBD1 aligns across 12 bases. Germline V gives CDR1 MRHNA, CDR2 SNTAGT. The CDR3 is 18 residues long. V dropped 3 bases and J dropped 4; count of bases not matched to a gene: 11.

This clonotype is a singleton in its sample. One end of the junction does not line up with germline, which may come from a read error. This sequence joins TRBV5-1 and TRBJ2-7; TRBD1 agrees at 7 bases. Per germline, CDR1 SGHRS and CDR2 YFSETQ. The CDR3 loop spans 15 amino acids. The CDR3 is CASRSPDRSALVPIF. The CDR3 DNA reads TGCGCCAGCAGATCGCCGGACAGGAGCGCCTTGGTCCCTATTTTC.

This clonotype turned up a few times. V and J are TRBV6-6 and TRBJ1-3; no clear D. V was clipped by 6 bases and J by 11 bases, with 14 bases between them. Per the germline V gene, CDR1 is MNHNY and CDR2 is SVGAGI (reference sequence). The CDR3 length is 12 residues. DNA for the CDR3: TGTGCCAGCAGCCGACACACAGATGCCATATATTTT. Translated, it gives CASSRHTDAIYF.

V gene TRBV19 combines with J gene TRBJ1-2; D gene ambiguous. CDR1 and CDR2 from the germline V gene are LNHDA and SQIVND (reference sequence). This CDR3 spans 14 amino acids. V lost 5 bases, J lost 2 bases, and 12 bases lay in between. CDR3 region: CASSGVQLNYGYTF. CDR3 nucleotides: TGTGCCAGTAGTGGGGTCCAATTGAACTATGGCTACACCTTC.

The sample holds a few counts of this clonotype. CDR3 DNA: TGTGCCAGCTCACTGGGGTCCCGAACAGATACGCAGTATTTT. Translating gives CASSLGSRTDTQYF. The chain is built from TRBV18 and TRBJ2-3; D is ambiguous. V lost 4 bases and J lost 3, with 11 bases in between. The CDR3 contains 14 residues. The germline V gene has CDR1 KGHSH and CDR2 LQKENI. The whole variable domain, remainder taken from reference TRBV18 and TRBJ2-3, is NAGVMQNPRHLVRRRGQEARLRCSPMKGHSHVYWYRQLPEEGLKFMVYLQKENIIDESGMPKERFSAEFPKEGPSILRIQQVVRGDSAAYFCASSLGSRTDTQYFGPGTRLTVL.

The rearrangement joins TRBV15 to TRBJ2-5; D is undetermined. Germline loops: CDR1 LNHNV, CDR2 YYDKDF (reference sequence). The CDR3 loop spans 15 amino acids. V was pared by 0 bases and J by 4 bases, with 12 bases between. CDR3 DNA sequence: TGTGCCACCAGCAGAGAGCTCTCAGGTCCAGAGACCCAGTACTTC. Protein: CATSRELSGPETQYF. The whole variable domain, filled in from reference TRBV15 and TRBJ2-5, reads DAMVIQNPRYQVTQFGKPVTLSCSQTLNHNVMYWYQQKSSQAPKLLFHYYDKDFNNEADTPDNFQSRRPNTSFCFLDIRSPGLGDTAMYLCATSRELSGPETQYFGPGTRLLVL.

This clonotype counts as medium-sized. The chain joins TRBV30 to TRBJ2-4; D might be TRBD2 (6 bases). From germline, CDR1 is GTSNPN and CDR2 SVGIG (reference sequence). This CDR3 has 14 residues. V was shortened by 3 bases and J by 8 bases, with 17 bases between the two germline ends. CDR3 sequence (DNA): TGTGCCTGGAGGGCAGGACGGGGGATTCACATTCAGTACTTC. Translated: CAWRAGRGIHIQYF.

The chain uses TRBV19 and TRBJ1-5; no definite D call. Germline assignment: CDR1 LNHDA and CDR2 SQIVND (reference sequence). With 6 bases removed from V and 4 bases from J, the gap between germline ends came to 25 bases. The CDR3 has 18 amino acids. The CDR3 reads CASRPNDFQGNGNQPQHF. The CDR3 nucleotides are TGTGCCAGTAGACCCAATGACTTTCAAGGTAATGGGAATCAGCCCCAGCATTTT.

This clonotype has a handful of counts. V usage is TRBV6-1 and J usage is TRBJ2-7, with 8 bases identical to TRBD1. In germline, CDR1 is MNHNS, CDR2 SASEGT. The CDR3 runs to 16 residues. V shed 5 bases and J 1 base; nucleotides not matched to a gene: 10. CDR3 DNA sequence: TGTGCCAGCAGTCCCCCCTGGTGGGACAGGTCCTACGAGCAGTACTTC. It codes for CASSPPWWDRSYEQYF.

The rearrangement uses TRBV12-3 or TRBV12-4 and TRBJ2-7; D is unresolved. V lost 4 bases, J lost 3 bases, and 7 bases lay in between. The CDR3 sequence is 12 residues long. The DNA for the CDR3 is TGTGCCAGCAGTTACAACCACTACGAGCAGTACTTC. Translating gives CASSYNHYEQYF.

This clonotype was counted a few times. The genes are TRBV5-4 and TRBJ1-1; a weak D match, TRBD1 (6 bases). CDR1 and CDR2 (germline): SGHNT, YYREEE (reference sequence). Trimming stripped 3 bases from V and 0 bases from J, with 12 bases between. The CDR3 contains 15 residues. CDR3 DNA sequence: TGTGCCAGCAGCTCGCCGACAGGCATGAACACTGAAGCTTTCTTT. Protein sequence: CASSSPTGMNTEAFF. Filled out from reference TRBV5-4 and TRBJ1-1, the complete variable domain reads ETGVTQSPTHLIKTRGQQVTLRCSSQSGHNTVSWYQQALGQGPQFIFQYYREEENGRGNFPPRFSGLQFPNYSSELNVNALELDDSALYLCASSSPTGMNTEAFFGQGTRLTVV.

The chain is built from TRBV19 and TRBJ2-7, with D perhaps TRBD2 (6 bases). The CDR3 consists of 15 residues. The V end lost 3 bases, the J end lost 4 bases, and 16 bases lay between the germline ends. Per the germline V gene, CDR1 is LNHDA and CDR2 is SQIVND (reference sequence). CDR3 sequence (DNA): TGTGCCAGTAGTATCCAGGACCGGGGAGGATACGAGCAGTACTTC. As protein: CASSIQDRGGYEQYF.

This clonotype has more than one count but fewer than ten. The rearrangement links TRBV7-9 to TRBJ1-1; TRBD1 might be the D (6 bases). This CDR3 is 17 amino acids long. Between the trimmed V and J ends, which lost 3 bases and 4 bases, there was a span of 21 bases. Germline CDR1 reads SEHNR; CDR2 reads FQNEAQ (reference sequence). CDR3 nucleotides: TGTGCCAGCAGCTTCTCTCAGATCGCGGGGGCAGGCACTGAAGCTTTCTTT. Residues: CASSFSQIAGAGTEAFF.

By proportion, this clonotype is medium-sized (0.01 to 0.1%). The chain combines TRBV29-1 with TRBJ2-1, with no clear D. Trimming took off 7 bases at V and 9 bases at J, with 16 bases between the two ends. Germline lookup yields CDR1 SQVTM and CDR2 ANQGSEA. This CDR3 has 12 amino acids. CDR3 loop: CSGLVSSTEQFF. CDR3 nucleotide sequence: TGCAGCGGGCTAGTGAGTAGCACTGAGCAGTTCTTC.

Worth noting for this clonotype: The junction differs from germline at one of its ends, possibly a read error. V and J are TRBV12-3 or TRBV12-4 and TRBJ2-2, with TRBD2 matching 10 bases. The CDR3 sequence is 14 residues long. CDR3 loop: CASSLSGGAGELFF. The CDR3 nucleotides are TGCGCCAGCAGTTTGAGCGGGGGGGCCGGGGAGCTGTTTTTT.

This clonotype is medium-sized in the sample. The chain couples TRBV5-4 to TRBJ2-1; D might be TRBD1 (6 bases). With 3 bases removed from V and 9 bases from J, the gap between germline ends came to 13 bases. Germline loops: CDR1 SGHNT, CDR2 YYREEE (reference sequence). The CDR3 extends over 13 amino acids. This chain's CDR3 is CASSSTGPGEQFF. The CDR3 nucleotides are TGTGCCAGCAGCTCAACAGGGCCCGGTGAGCAGTTCTTC.

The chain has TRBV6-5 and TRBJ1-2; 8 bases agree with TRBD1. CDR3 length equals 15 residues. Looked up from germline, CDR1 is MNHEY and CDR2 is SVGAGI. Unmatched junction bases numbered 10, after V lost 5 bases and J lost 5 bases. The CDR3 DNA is TGTGCCAGCAGTAATCCTGACAGGGGACATTATGGCTACACCTTC. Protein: CASSNPDRGHYGYTF.